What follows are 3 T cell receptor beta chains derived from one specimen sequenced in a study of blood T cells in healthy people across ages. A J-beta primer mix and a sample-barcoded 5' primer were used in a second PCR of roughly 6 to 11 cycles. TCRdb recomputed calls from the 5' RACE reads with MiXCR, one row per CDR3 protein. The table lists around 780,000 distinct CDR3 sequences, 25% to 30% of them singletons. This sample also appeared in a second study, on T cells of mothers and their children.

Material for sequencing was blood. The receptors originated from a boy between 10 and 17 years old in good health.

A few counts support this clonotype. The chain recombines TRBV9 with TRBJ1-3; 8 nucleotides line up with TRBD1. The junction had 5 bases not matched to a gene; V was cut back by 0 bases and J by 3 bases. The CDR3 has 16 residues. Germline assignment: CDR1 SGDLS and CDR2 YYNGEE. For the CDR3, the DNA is TGTGCCAGCAGCGTAGGTGCAGGGGGCGGTGGAAACACCATATATTTT. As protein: CASSVGAGGGGNTIYF.

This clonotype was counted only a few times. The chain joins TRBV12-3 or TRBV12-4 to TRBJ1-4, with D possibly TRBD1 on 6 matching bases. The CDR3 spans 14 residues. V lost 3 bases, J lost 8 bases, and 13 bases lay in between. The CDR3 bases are TGTGCCAGCAGTTTGGACAGACGTGGGGAAAAACTGTTTTTT. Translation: CASSLDRRGEKLFF.

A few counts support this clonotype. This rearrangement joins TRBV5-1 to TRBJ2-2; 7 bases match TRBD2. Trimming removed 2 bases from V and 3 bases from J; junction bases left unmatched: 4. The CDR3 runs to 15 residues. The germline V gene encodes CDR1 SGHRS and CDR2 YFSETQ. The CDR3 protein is CASSFSLADTGELFF. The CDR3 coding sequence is TGCGCCAGCAGCTTTAGCCTAGCGGACACCGGGGAGCTGTTTTTT.